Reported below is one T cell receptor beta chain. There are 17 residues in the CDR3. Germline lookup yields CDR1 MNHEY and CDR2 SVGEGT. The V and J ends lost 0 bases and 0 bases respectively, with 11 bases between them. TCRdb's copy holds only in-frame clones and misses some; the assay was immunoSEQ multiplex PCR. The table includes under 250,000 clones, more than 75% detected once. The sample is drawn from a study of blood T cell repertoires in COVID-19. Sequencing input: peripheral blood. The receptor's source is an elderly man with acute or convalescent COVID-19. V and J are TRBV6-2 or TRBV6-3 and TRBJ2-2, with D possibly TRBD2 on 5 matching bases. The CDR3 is CASSYSPGFANTGELFF. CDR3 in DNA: TGTGCCAGCAGTTACTCCCCGGGATTCGCGAACACCGGGGAGCTGTTTTTT.